This TCR beta chain originates from a study of blood T cell repertoires in COVID-19. About the research overall: Sites in the United States, Italy and Spain provided acute and convalescent COVID-19 samples.

Authors' analysis steps: Using reference gene primer amplification, nucleated cell counts were estimated. Generated by immunoSEQ multiplex PCR, the TCRdb table keeps only in-frame clones and is missing some. The D gene and trimming were derived from the DNA, and the V and J assignments and clone size from that table. The repertoire holds about 30,000 clones, with approximately 84% as singletons. Sequencing used peripheral blood. This clonotype was obtained from a man between 65 and 85 years old with COVID-19, enrolled during active disease.

The CDR3 DNA reads TGTGCCAGCAGCCCACCGACAGGGTCGAGGGCAGATACGCAGTATTTT. Protein: CASSPPTGSRADTQYF. V is TRBV7-2 and J is TRBJ2-3; 7 bases line up with TRBD1. The CDR3 totals 16 residues. Trimming removed 5 bases from V and 4 bases from J; junction bases left unmatched: 12. Germline loops: CDR1 SGHTA, CDR2 FQGNSA.